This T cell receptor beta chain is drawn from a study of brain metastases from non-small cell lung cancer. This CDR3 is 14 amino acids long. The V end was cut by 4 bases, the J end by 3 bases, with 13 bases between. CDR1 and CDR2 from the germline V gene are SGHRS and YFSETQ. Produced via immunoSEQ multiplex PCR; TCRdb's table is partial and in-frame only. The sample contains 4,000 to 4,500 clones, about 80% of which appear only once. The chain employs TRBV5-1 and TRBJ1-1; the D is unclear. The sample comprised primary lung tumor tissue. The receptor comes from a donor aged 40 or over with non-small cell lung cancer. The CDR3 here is CASSLNGQYTEAFF. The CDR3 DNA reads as TGCGCCAGCAGCCTGAATGGTCAGTACACTGAAGCTTTCTTT. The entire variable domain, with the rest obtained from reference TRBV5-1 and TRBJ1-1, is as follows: KAGVTQTPRYLIKTRGQQVTLSCSPISGHRSVSWYQQTPGQGLQFLFEYFSETQRNKGNFPGRFSGRQFSNSRSEMNVSTLELGDSALYLCASSLNGQYTEAFFGQGTRLTVV.